Listed here are 2 T cell receptor beta chains from one sample, sequenced in a study of CD8 T cells in Susac syndrome (dated by TCRdb to the late 2010s). Library method: the immunoSEQ multiplex PCR assay. RNA was extracted using the RNeasy kit, and about 0.45 to 1 ug of the RNA was reverse transcribed with random hexamers. The raw public reads went through TCRdb reprocessing: fastp at Q25, MiXCR clone calling, in-frame beta chains kept. Every distinct CDR3 protein forms one entry, paired with its most common genes and DNA. In this sample the table shows over 300,000 distinct CDR3 sequences, 92% of which occur a single time. Together, the top ten hold over 0.05% of the sample. Source material: CD4+ T cells from PBMCs. These receptor sequences come from a human donor with multiple sclerosis.

The chain has TRBV6-2 or TRBV6-3 and TRBJ1-5; TRBD1 matches at 8 bases. The CDR3 is made up of 13 amino acids. Germline V gene sequence: CDR1 MNHEY, CDR2 SVGEGT. The J segment lost 12 bases and the V segment lost 4 bases, leaving 8 bases of the junction unmatched. CDR3 protein: CASSSQDRAIQHF. The CDR3 nucleotides are TGTGCCAGCAGTTCCCAGGACAGGGCGATCCAGCATTTT.

The chain has TRBV6-5 and TRBJ2-2; D remains unclear. The V gene's germline CDR1 is MNHEY and CDR2 SVGAGI. V lost 6 bases to trimming and J lost 5 bases, with 7 bases between them. The CDR3 totals 12 residues. The CDR3 loop reads CASRLRTGELFF. The CDR3 DNA sequence: TGTGCCAGCAGACTCAGAACCGGGGAGCTGTTTTTT.